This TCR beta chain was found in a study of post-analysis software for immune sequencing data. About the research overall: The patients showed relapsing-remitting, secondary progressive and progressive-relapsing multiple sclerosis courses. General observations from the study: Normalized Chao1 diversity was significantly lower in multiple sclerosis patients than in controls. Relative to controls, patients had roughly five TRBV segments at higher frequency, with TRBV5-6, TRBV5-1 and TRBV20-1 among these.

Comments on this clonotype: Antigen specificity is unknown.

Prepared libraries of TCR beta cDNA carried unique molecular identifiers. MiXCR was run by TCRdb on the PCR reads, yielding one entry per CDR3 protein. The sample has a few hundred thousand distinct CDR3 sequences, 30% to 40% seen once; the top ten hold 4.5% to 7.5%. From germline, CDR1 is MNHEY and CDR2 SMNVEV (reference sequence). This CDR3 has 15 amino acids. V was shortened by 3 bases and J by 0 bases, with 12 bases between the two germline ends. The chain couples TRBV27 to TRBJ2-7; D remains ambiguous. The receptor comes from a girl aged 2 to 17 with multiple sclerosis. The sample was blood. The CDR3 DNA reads TGTGCCAGCAGTTTGACGGGCTTAGGCTCCTACGAGCAGTACTTC. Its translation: CASSLTGLGSYEQYF.